The 8 T cell receptor beta chains in this list originate from one sample, sequenced in a study of T cells in women clearing cervical HPV infection. Assay: immunoSEQ multiplex PCR; the TCRdb copy retains only in-frame clones and omits some. The listing records over 20,000 clones. Sequenced sample: blood buffy coat. These receptors were taken from a woman between 18 and 69 years old with a cervical HPV16 infection that either progressed to CIN3+ or cleared (not recorded which).

Remarks on this clone: The read terminates 3 residues before the CDR3 end, so the remaining end is supplied by the germline J gene. The chain has TRBV5-6 and TRBJ2-3; no clear D gene. The CDR3 contains 11 residues. V gave up 2 bases and J gave up 5 bases, with 3 bases separating them. CDR1 and CDR2 (germline): SGHDT, YYEEEE. Partial CDR3 DNA: TGTGCCAGCAGCTTTCGAGATACG. Protein sequence: CASSFRDT. The CDR3 reads in full as CASSFRDTQYF.

Note on this clone: Coverage ceases 3 residues before the CDR3 finishes, and the germline J gene fills in the end. The chain combines TRBV7-9 with TRBJ2-5; the D is unclear. V was clipped by 2 bases and J by 4 bases, with 5 bases between them. The CDR3 extends over 12 amino acids. Germline V gives CDR1 SEHNR, CDR2 FQNEAQ (reference sequence). The chain's CDR3 is CASSLPGETQYF. Incomplete CDR3 DNA: TGTGCCAGCAGCTTACCGGGAGAGACC.

For this clone: The read ends 3 residues shy of where the CDR3 ends; the end is completed using the germline J gene. The chain joins TRBV7-9 to TRBJ1-5; tentative D call: TRBD1 (5 bases). Per germline, CDR1 SEHNR and CDR2 FQNEAQ (reference sequence). V was shortened by 5 bases and J by 0 bases, with 8 bases between the two germline ends. The CDR3 totals 14 residues. CDR3 loop: CASSIDSSNQPQHF. CDR3 DNA (partial): TGTGCCAGCAGCATTGACAGTAGCAATCAGCCC.

As to this clone: Sequencing ends 3 residues short of the CDR3 end; the germline J gene provides the rest. The chain joins TRBV7-6 to TRBJ2-2; 11 nucleotides align to TRBD2. There are 16 residues in the CDR3. V gave up 2 bases and J gave up 6 bases; unmatched junction bases: 5. Germline V gene lookup returns CDR1 SGHVS and CDR2 FNYEAQ. The sequenced part of the CDR3 DNA is TGTGCCAGCAGCTTAAATAGCGGGGGGGCCCCCGGGGAG. Translated: CASSLNSGGAPGE. The whole CDR3 reads CASSLNSGGAPGELFF.

About this clone itself: The CDR3 end lies 3 residues beyond the end of the read and is filled in from the germline J gene. J is TRBJ1-1 and V is TRBV20-1; D may be TRBD1 (5 bases). V was shortened by 5 bases and J by 2 bases, with 12 bases between the two germline ends. Germline CDR1 is DFQATT and CDR2 is SNEGSKA (reference sequence). The CDR3 extends over 13 amino acids. CDR3 DNA, as far as it was read: TGCAGTGCTTACGACAGACCAAACACTGAA. It translates to CSAYDRPNTE. The complete CDR3 reads CSAYDRPNTEAFF.

Notes on this clone: The read ends 3 residues shy of where the CDR3 ends; the end is completed using the germline J gene. V is TRBV29-1 and J is TRBJ2-6; D is perhaps TRBD1 (6 bases). Germline CDR1 SQVTM, CDR2 ANQGSEA. Trimming cost V 5 bases and J 3 bases, with 11 bases left between them. This CDR3 has 14 residues. CDR3 residues: CSVRGQFGANVLTF. The covered CDR3 bases are TGCAGCGTTCGGGGACAATTTGGGGCCAACGTC.

A note on this clone: The CDR3 end falls 3 residues outside the read, so it is completed with the germline J gene. The chain joins TRBV5-6 to TRBJ1-5; D may be TRBD1 (6 bases). Trimming removed 5 bases from V and 3 bases from J, with 9 bases in between. The length of the CDR3 is 13 residues. In germline, CDR1 is SGHDT, CDR2 YYEEEE. The CDR3 reads CASSRTANQPQHF. The DNA read from the CDR3 is TGTGCCAGCAGTCGGACAGCCAATCAGCCC.

As to this clone: Read data end 3 residues before the CDR3 end; the end is taken from the germline J gene. V is TRBV20-1 and J is TRBJ2-5, with 7 bases matching TRBD2. Unmatched junction bases numbered 2, after V lost 2 bases and J lost 5 bases. CDR1 and CDR2 from the germline V gene are DFQATT and SNEGSKA (reference sequence). The CDR3 loop spans 12 amino acids. CDR3 DNA (partial): TGCAGTGCTAGACAGGGAGGGGAGACC. Encoded protein: CSARQGGET. The whole CDR3 protein is CSARQGGETQYF.